A selection of T cell receptor beta chains follows, all from one sample in a study of Ad26.COV2.S vaccination and SARS-CoV-2 variants. TCRdb's table, derived via immunoSEQ multiplex PCR, lists solely in-frame clones and lacks some. The data contain about 350,000 clones, around 88% of them singletons. The sample consisted of peripheral blood, taken in a trial of Ad26.COV2.S vaccine versus placebo. These TCRs come from a person aged 18-60 years who received the Ad26.COV2.S COVID-19 vaccine or a placebo. Both conserved end residues are part of each CDR3. The order of the fields is V gene, CDR3 protein.

V: TRBV19; CDR3: CASSDRADTQYF
V: TRBV7-8; CDR3: CASRLLTGTENTEAFF
V: TRBV5-1; CDR3: CASSRTGDGLIMNTEAFF
V: TRBV7-9; CDR3: CASSPLVTIYNEQFF
V: TRBV28; CDR3: CASSSSFRGNTGELFF
V: TRBV6-6; CDR3: CASSYSTRELADTQYF
V: TRBV5-1; CDR3: CASSWSGTGLNYGYTF
V: TRBV20-1; CDR3: CSAREGYEQYF
V: TRBV30; CDR3: CAWSVSFEGNTEAFF
V: TRBV3-1/TRBV3-2; CDR3: CASSQGSGNYGYTF
V: TRBV11-2; CDR3: CASSLYGQTGELFF
V: TRBV5-1; CDR3: CASSLNPGTENTEAFF
V: TRBV9; CDR3: CASSVMGTGELFF
V: TRBV3-1/TRBV3-2; CDR3: CASSPGPANTGELFF
V: TRBV7-4; CDR3: CASSLGEIRSCFIHEQYF
V: TRBV10-3; CDR3: CAISEGAGGETEAFF
V: TRBV12-3/TRBV12-4; CDR3: CASSLVYGTEAFF
V: TRBV5-4; CDR3: CASSLAGAMTYGYTF
V: TRBV5-1; CDR3: CASSLAQGYSSPLHF
V: TRBV28; CDR3: CASSGRGGGNTIYF
V: TRBV3-1/TRBV3-2; CDR3: CASSRDRTYGYTF
V: TRBV5-1; CDR3: CASSPMTTNEQFF
V: TRBV4-2; CDR3: CASSQDITGVGEQYF
V: TRBV7-9; CDR3: CASSLRQGRTYNEQFF
V: TRBV5-6; CDR3: CASSPGQGEIDTQYF
V: TRBV18; CDR3: CASSPPRGRKSETEAFF
V: TRBV14; CDR3: CASSQVRTSGQETQYF
V: TRBV20-1; CDR3: CSGSTNYGYTF
V: TRBV11-2; CDR3: CASSRTSGGYNEQFF
V: TRBV7-9; CDR3: CASSLAAGGQGSDEQFF
V: TRBV7-3; CDR3: CASSSAPGQGANEQFF
V: TRBV2; CDR3: CASSEVTSNHYEQYF
V: TRBV28; CDR3: CASSTTREGTGRSPLHF
V: TRBV2; CDR3: CASSEGVGYEQYF
V: TRBV6-1; CDR3: CASSEGTYNEQFF
V: TRBV24-1; CDR3: CATSAPPGDEQFF
V: TRBV5-1; CDR3: CASTLTGLPMNTEAFF
V: TRBV6-5; CDR3: CASSRGQWSDQKLFF
V: TRBV5-1; CDR3: CASSLVGLVSPQETQYF
V: TRBV7-8; CDR3: CASSLTGPPGENIQYF
V: TRBV6-2/TRBV6-3; CDR3: CASSYHPNTEAFF
V: TRBV27; CDR3: CASSSRTGYNSPLHF
V: TRBV2; CDR3: CASRGQGSSPLHF
V: TRBV16; CDR3: CASSQGLAGSSYNEQFF
V: TRBV28; CDR3: CASSGGQGPYNEQFF
V: TRBV25-1; CDR3: CASSVAGGGDYEQYF
V: TRBV19; CDR3: CASSIDENARDLIYGYTF
V: TRBV18; CDR3: CASSPLGEKLFF